Shown below are 11 T cell receptor beta chains from a single sample sequenced in a study of identical twins. Using its own MiXCR run on the 5' RACE reads, TCRdb lists one record per CDR3 protein. This sample has some 560,000 distinct CDR3 sequences, with just under 10% found just once. The data also belong to a second study, concerning yellow fever vaccine responses in identical twins.

The material sequenced was PBMCs. These TCRs come from a woman under 30 in good health.

V and J are TRBV28 and TRBJ2-1; perhaps TRBD1 as D (6 bases). Trimming shortened V by 7 bases and J by 2 bases, and 18 bases separated the two germline ends. The germline V gene encodes CDR1 MDHEN and CDR2 SYDVKM. This CDR3 spans 16 amino acids. The DNA for the CDR3 is TGTGCCAGCACCGAACTCAGGGGATTTACCTACAATGAGCAGTTCTTC. Translating gives CASTELRGFTYNEQFF.

The table lists this clonotype with many counts. The chain combines TRBV6-1 with TRBJ2-2, with a weak D call TRBD2 (7 bases). Deletions cut 6 bases from V and 2 bases from J, with 19 bases between. From germline, CDR1 is MNHNS and CDR2 SASEGT. CDR3 length: 17 residues. For the CDR3, the DNA is TGTGCCAGCAGGATCCGGGGGCTAGCGGCTAACACCGGGGAGCTGTTTTTT. Its protein product is CASRIRGLAANTGELFF.

This clonotype appeared a few times. This chain connects TRBV4-3 to TRBJ2-1, with 8 bases identical to TRBD2. Trimming cost V 3 bases and J 6 bases; bases outside gene matches: 7. Per germline, CDR1 LGHNA and CDR2 YSLEER. The CDR3 runs to 15 residues. CDR3 coding DNA: TGCGCCAGCAGCCAGGGGACTAGTTCCAGCAATGAGCAGTTCTTC. Protein: CASSQGTSSSNEQFF.

This clonotype has a count of ten or more. The V and J genes are TRBV6-1 and TRBJ2-2, with TRBD2 matching over 9 bases. The CDR3 loop spans 15 amino acids. Looked up from germline, CDR1 is MNHNS and CDR2 is SASEGT. J gave up 3 bases and V 6 bases, and 5 bases lay outside the gene matches. CDR3 loop: CASSPAGGHTGELFF. CDR3 coding DNA: TGTGCCAGCAGCCCAGCGGGGGGCCACACCGGGGAGCTGTTTTTT.

The V call is TRBV19, the J call TRBJ2-1; TRBD1 agrees at 7 bases. The CDR3 is 15 residues long. J was trimmed by 2 bases and V by 5 bases; bases with no gene match: 6. Germline CDR1 is LNHDA and CDR2 is SQIVND (reference sequence). CDR3 in DNA: TGTGCCAGTAGTTACGTAGGGGGCGCCTACAATGAGCAGTTCTTC. It yields the protein CASSYVGGAYNEQFF.

The genes are TRBV20-1 and TRBJ2-2; D may be TRBD1 (5 bases). Germline CDR1 and CDR2: DFQATT and SNEGSKA (reference sequence). This CDR3 contains 16 residues. The V gene lost 5 bases and the J gene lost 5 bases, with 21 bases spanning the gap. The CDR3 sequence: CSARPPPDRQTGELFF. The CDR3, as DNA: TGCAGTGCTCGCCCTCCACCTGACAGACAAACCGGGGAGCTGTTTTTT.

This clonotype was observed at least ten times. The V and J genes are TRBV7-2 and TRBJ2-1; 13 bases are a match to TRBD2. Trimming at V came to 0 bases and at J to 8 bases, leaving 4 bases not matched to a gene. CDR1 and CDR2 from the germline V gene are SGHTA and FQGNSA. The CDR3 totals 16 residues. The CDR3 DNA reads as TGTGCCAGCAGCTTAGCGACTAGCGGGAGGTTAGATGAGCAGTTCTTC. Translating gives CASSLATSGRLDEQFF.

In its sample, this clonotype was seen a few times. The chain combines TRBV11-2 with TRBJ2-5; a possible D gene is TRBD2 (6 bases). Trimming left V 3 bases short and J 2 bases short, with 28 bases between. The CDR3 is 20 amino acids. Germline V CDR1 and CDR2: SGHAT, FQNNGV. DNA for the CDR3: TGTGCCAGCAGCTTTGTCGGAGAAAGCGGGCACCAAGAAATTCAAGAGACCCAGTACTTC. As protein: CASSFVGESGHQEIQETQYF.

J is TRBJ2-3 and V is TRBV12-3 or TRBV12-4, with D hard to call. The V and J ends lost 7 bases and 5 bases respectively, with 16 bases between them. The CDR3 covers 14 residues. The CDR3 sequence is CASTPEQSKDTQYF. CDR3 nucleotide sequence: TGTGCCAGCACGCCGGAGCAGTCGAAAGATACGCAGTATTTT.

V is TRBV2 and J is TRBJ2-6; the D is unclear. Germline V CDR1 and CDR2: SNHLY, FYNNEI. The length of the CDR3 is 18 residues. V lost 4 bases and J 0 bases, leaving 16 bases between the germline ends. CDR3: CASSARQGPFSGANVLTF. The CDR3 coding sequence is TGTGCCAGCAGTGCGCGACAAGGGCCCTTCTCTGGGGCCAACGTCCTGACTTTC.

The chain employs TRBV29-1 and TRBJ2-3, with 7 nucleotides matching TRBD1. There are 14 residues in the CDR3. V was pared by 7 bases and J by 0 bases, with 7 bases of the junction left unmatched. CDR1 is SQVTM, CDR2 ANQGSEA, per germline. The CDR3: CSAPGQPSTDTQYF. The DNA of the CDR3 is TGCAGCGCCCCGGGACAGCCTAGCACAGATACGCAGTATTTT.